This T cell receptor (beta chain) was identified in a study of blood T cells in healthy people across ages. Points from the study as a whole: Older age coincided with a roughly linear decline in TCR beta diversity per million T cells.

For every donor, a draw yielded around 10 milliliters of peripheral blood. Through a sample-barcoded 5' primer and a J-beta primer mix, a second PCR was run for roughly 7 to 12 cycles. TCRdb reprocessed the 5' RACE reads with MiXCR, giving one entry per CDR3 protein. The sample shows 790,000 or so distinct CDR3 sequences, roughly 50% of them seen only once. Regarding this clonotype: No antigen is known for it.

Germline CDR1 reads LGHDT; CDR2 reads YNNKEL (reference sequence). CDR3 length: 14 residues. V was cut by 4 bases and J by 4 bases, with 14 bases left in between. The sequencing sample was made of blood. This clonotype originated in a man aged 40-50 years in good health. The chain carries TRBV3-1 and TRBJ2-7, with D tentatively TRBD1 or TRBD2 (6 bases each). In DNA, the CDR3 is TGTGCCAGCAGCCCGGGGGCCCAATGGTACGAGCAGTACTTC. Protein: CASSPGAQWYEQYF.